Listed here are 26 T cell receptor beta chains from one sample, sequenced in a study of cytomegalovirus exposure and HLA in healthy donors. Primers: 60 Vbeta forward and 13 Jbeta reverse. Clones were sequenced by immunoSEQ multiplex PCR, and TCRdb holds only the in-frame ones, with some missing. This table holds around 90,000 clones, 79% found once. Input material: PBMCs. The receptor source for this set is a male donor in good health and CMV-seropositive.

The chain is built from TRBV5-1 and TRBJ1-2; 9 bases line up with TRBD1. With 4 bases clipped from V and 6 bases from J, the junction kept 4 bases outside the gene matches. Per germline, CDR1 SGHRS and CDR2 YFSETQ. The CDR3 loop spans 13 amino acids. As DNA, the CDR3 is TGCGCCAGCAGCCACGGGACAGGGAATGGCTACACCTTC. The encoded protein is CASSHGTGNGYTF.

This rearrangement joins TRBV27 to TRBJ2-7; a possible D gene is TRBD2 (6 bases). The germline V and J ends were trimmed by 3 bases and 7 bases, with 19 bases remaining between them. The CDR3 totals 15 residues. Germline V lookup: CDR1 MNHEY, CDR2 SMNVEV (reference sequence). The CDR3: CASSLEGPFRGEQYF. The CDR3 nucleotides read TGTGCCAGCAGTTTGGAAGGACCCTTTCGGGGGGAGCAGTACTTC.

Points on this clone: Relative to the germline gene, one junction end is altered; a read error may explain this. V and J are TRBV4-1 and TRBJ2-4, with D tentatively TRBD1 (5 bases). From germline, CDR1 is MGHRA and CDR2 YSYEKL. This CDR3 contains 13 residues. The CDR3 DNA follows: TGCGCCAGCAGCCAAGAAGGGGCAAGTAAGATGGACTTC. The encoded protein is CASSQEGASKMDF.

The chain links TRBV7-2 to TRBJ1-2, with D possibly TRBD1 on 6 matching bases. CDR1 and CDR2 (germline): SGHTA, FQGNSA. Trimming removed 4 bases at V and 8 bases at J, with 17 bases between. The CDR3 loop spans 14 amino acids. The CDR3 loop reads CASSSHGGPGGYTF. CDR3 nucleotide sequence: TGTGCCAGCAGCTCCCATGGGGGCCCGGGCGGCTACACCTTC.

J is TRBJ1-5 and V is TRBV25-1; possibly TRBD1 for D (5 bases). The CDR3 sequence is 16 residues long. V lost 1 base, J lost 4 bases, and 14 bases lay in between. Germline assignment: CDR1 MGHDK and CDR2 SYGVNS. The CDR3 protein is CASSESHGGKNQPQHF. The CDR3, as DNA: TGTGCCAGCAGTGAATCTCACGGGGGAAAAAATCAGCCCCAGCATTTT.

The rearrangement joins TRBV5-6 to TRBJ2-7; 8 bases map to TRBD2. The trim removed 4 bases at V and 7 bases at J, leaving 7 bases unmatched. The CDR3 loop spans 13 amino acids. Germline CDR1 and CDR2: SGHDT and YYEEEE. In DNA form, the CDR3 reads TGTGCCAGCAGCCCTGGACTAGCCGAGGAGCAGTACTTC. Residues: CASSPGLAEEQYF.

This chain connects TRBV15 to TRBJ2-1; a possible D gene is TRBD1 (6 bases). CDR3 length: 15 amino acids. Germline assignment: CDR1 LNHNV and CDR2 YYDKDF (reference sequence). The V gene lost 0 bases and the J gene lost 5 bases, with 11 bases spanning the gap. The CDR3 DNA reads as TGTGCCACCAGCAGAGAGGTTACAGGGAACAATGAGCAGTTCTTC. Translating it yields CATSREVTGNNEQFF.

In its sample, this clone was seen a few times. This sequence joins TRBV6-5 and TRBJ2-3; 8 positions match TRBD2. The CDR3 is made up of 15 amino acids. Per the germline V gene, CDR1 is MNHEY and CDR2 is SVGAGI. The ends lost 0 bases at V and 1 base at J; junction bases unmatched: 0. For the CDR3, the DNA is TGTGCCAGCAGTTACTCTAGCGGGGGCACAGATACGCAGTATTTT. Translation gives CASSYSSGGTDTQYF.

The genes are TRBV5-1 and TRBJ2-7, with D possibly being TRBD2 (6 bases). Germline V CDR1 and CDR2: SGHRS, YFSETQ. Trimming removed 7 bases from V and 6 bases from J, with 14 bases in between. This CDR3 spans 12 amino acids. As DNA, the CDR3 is TGCGCCAGCTCTGAGGCGGGGAGCGAGCAGTACTTC. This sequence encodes CASSEAGSEQYF.

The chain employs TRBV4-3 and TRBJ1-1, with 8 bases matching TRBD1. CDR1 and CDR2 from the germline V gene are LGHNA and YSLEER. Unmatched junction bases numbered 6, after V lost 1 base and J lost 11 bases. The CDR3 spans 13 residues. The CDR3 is CASSQVPDRAAFF. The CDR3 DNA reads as TGCGCCAGCAGCCAAGTCCCGGACAGGGCGGCTTTCTTT.

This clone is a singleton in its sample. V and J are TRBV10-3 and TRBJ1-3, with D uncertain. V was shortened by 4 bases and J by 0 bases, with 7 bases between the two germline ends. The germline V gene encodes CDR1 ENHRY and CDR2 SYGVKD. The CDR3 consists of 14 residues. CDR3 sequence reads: CAISVNSSGNTIYF. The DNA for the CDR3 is TGTGCCATCAGTGTTAATAGCTCTGGAAACACCATATATTTT.

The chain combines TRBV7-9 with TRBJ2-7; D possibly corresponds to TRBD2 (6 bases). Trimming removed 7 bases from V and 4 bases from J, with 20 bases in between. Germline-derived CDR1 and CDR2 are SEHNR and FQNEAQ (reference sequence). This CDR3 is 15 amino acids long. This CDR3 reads CASNTLGGVGYEQYF. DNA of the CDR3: TGTGCCAGCAACACCCTTGGAGGGGTTGGATACGAGCAGTACTTC.

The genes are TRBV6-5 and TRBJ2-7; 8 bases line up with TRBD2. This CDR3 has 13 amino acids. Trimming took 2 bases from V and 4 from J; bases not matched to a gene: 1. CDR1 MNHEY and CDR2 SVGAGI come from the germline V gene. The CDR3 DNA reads TGTGCCAGCAGTTACCGGGGGGGGTACGAGCAGTACTTC. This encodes CASSYRGGYEQYF.

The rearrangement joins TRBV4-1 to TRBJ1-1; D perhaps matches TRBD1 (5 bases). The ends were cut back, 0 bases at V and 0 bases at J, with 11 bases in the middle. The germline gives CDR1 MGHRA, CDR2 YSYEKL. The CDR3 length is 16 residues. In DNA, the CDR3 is TGCGCCAGCAGCCAAGATCCCCCAGGGATGAACACTGAAGCTTTCTTT. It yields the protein CASSQDPPGMNTEAFF.

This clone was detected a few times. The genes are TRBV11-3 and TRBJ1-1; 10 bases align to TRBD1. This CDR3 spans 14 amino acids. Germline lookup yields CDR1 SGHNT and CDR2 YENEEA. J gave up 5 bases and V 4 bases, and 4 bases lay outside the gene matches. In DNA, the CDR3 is TGTGCCAGCAGCTCCCAGGGACAGGGGACTGAAGCTTTCTTT. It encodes CASSSQGQGTEAFF.

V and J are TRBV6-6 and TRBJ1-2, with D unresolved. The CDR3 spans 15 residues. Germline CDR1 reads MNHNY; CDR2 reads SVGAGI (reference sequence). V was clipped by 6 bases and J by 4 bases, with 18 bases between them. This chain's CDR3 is CASSPPTALPYGYTF. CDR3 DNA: TGTGCCAGCAGCCCCCCCACAGCCTTACCCTATGGCTACACCTTC.

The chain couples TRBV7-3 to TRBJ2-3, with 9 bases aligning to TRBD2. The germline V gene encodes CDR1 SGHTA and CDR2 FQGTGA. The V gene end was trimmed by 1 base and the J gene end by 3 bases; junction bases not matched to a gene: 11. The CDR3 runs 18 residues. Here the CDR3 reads CASSLMEGSGGLTDTQYF. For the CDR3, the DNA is TGTGCCAGCAGCTTAATGGAGGGCAGCGGGGGGTTGACAGATACGCAGTATTTT. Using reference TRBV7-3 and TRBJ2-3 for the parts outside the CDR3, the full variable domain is GAGVSQTPSNKVTEKGKYVELRCDPISGHTALYWYRQSLGQGPEFLIYFQGTGAADDSGLPNDRFFAVRPEGSVSTLKIQRTERGDSAVYLCASSLMEGSGGLTDTQYFGPGTRLTVL.

The CDR3 DNA reads TGTGCTAGTGGTTTGGTACAGGGCACCGGGGAGCTGTTTTTT. Encoded protein: CASGLVQGTGELFF. The V and J genes are TRBV12-5 and TRBJ2-2; D is perhaps TRBD1 (6 bases). This CDR3 region has 14 residues. Trimming cost V 0 bases and J 4 bases, with 6 bases left between them. Per germline, CDR1 LGHNT and CDR2 FRNRAP.

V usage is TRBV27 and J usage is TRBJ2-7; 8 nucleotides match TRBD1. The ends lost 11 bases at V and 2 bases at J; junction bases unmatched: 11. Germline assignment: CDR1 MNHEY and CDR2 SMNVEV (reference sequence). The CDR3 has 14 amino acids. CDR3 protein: CASRGTGLTYEQYF. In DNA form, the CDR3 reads TGTGCCTCAAGGGGGACAGGCCTTACCTACGAGCAGTACTTC.

CDR3 in amino acids: CASSTDRGNTIYF. CDR3 coding DNA: TGTGCCAGTAGTACGGACAGGGGAAACACCATATATTTT. V is TRBV19 and J is TRBJ1-3, with 7 bases matching TRBD1. CDR1 is LNHDA and CDR2 is SQIVND in the germline V gene (reference sequence). The CDR3 covers 13 residues. The V and J ends lost 4 bases and 4 bases, in that order; junction bases with no gene match: 1.

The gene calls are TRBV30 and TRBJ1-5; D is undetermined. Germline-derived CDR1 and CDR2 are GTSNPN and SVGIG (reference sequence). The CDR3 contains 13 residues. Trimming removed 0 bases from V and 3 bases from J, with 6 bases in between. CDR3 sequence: CAWSVVFNQPQHF. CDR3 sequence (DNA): TGTGCCTGGAGTGTTGTATTCAATCAGCCCCAGCATTTT.

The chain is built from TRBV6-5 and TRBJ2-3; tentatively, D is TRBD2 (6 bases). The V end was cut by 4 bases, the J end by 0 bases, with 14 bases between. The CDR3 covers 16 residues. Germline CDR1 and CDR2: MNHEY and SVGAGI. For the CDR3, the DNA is TGTGCCAGCAGTTCGGGGTTCGGGGGAAGCACAGATACGCAGTATTTT. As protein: CASSSGFGGSTDTQYF.

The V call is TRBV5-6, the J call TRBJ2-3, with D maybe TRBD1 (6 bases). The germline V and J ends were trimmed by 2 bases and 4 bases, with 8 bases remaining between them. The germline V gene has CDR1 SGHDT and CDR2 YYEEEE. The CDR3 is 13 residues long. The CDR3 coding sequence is TGTGCCAGCAGCTTAGCAGGGGCAGATACGCAGTATTTT. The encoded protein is CASSLAGADTQYF.

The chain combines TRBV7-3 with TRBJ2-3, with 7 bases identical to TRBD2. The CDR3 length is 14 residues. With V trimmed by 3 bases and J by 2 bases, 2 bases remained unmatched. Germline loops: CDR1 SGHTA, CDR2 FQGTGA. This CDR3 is CASSFGGSTDTQYF. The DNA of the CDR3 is TGTGCCAGCAGCTTCGGGGGGTCCACAGATACGCAGTATTTT.

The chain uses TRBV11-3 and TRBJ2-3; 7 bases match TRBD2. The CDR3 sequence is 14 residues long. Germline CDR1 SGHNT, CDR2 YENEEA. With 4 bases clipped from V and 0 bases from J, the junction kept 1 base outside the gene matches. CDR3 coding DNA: TGTGCCAGCAGCTCGGGGGGTAGCACAGATACGCAGTATTTT. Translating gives CASSSGGSTDTQYF.

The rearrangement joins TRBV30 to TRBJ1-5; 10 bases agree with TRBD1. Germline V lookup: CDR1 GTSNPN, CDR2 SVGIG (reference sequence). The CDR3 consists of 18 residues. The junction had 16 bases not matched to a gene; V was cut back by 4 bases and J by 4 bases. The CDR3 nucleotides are TGTGCCTGGAACAAGGGGACAGGGGCCGCAATGAGGAATCAGCCCCAGCATTTT. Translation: CAWNKGTGAAMRNQPQHF.